This is a list of T cell receptor beta chains from one sample in a study of T cells in Graves' hyperthyroidism and ophthalmopathy. TCRdb processed the multiplex PCR reads anew with MiXCR; each CDR3 protein has one entry. The repertoire consists of 750,000 to 900,000 distinct CDR3 sequences, with about two fifths occurring once and the leading ten covering approximately 10%. The sequenced material came from blood. Every receptor here comes from a man between 18 and 35 years old with Graves' hyperthyroidism. The CDR3 runs from the conserved cysteine through the conserved F or W. The D gene is left open where the match is weak. The size entry is marked missing in some rows and otherwise reads once, few, many or a size class.

D gene: TRBD1; J gene: TRBJ2-7; clone size: NA; V gene: TRBV7-9; CDR3 DNA: TGTGCCAGCAGTTCCGGACAGGCGCTCTACGAGCAGTACTTC; CDR3 protein: CASSSGQALYEQYF
D gene: NA; J gene: TRBJ1-5; clone size: many; V gene: TRBV19; CDR3 DNA: TGTGCCAGTGTTTCAGGGAATCAGCCCCAGCATTTT; CDR3 protein: CASVSGNQPQHF
D gene: TRBD1; J gene: TRBJ2-7; clone size: many; V gene: TRBV7-9; CDR3 DNA: TGTGCCAGCAGCTTAGCGGTAACAGGGGGTCAAGAGCAGTACTTC; CDR3 protein: CASSLAVTGGQEQYF
D gene: NA; J gene: TRBJ1-6; clone size: many; V gene: TRBV5-8; CDR3 DNA: TGTGCCAGCAGCTTGGGGGGGTTCGATTCACCCCTCCACTTT; CDR3 protein: CASSLGGFDSPLHF
D gene: NA; J gene: TRBJ2-7; clone size: few; V gene: TRBV2; CDR3 DNA: TGTGCCAGTCTGGACGGTTCCTACGAGCAGTACTTC; CDR3 protein: CASLDGSYEQYF
D gene: TRBD1; J gene: TRBJ1-1; clone size: many; V gene: TRBV7-9; CDR3 DNA: TGTGCCAGCAGCTTATCCGGGACAGACACTGAAGCTTTCTTT; CDR3 protein: CASSLSGTDTEAFF
D gene: NA; J gene: TRBJ2-5; clone size: NA; V gene: TRBV25-1; CDR3 DNA: TGTGCTAGAGATGGGAGACTGGGACAAGAGACCCAGTACTTC; CDR3 protein: CARDGRLGQETQYF
D gene: NA; J gene: TRBJ2-7; clone size: NA; V gene: TRBV29-1; CDR3 DNA: TGCAGCGTCCTTGTTACGGGGAGCGAGCAGTACTTC; CDR3 protein: CSVLVTGSEQYF
D gene: TRBD1; J gene: TRBJ2-7; clone size: NA; V gene: TRBV5-1; CDR3 DNA: TGCGCCAGCAGCTTGGGGGACAGACTTCGGGAGCAGTACTTC; CDR3 protein: CASSLGDRLREQYF
D gene: NA; J gene: TRBJ1-5; clone size: NA; V gene: TRBV7-9; CDR3 DNA: TGTTCCAGCAGCCAAGAAGGGGTAACAAGTCAGCCCCAGCATTTT; CDR3 protein: CSSSQEGVTSQPQHF
D gene: NA; J gene: TRBJ2-2; clone size: NA; V gene: TRBV29-1; CDR3 DNA: TGCAGCGCGGTCAGACGGTTAGACACCGGGGAGCTGTTTTTT; CDR3 protein: CSAVRRLDTGELFF
D gene: NA; J gene: TRBJ1-4; clone size: few; V gene: TRBV7-2; CDR3 DNA: TGTGCCAGCAGCTTAATCGGTGGAGGAACAGCGAATGAAAAACTGTTTTTT; CDR3 protein: CASSLIGGGTANEKLFF
D gene: NA; J gene: TRBJ2-2; clone size: few; V gene: TRBV20-1; CDR3 DNA: TGCAGTGCTAGAGATCCCACCGGGACACTGAACACCGGGGAGCTGTTTTTT; CDR3 protein: CSARDPTGTLNTGELFF
D gene: TRBD1; J gene: TRBJ2-5; clone size: NA; V gene: TRBV12-3/TRBV12-4; CDR3 DNA: TGTGCCAGCAGTTACACCGGACAGGCTCGGGAGACCCAGTACTTC; CDR3 protein: CASSYTGQARETQYF
D gene: NA; J gene: TRBJ1-1; clone size: NA; V gene: TRBV7-2; CDR3 DNA: TGTGCCAGCAGCCCTTCCTCCTTTGGACCTGAAGCTTTCTTT; CDR3 protein: CASSPSSFGPEAFF
D gene: NA; J gene: TRBJ1-2; clone size: few; V gene: TRBV5-1; CDR3 DNA: TGCGCCAGCAGCTTGGGTGACTTTAACTATGGCTACACCTTC; CDR3 protein: CASSLGDFNYGYTF
D gene: NA; J gene: TRBJ1-2; clone size: many; V gene: TRBV29-1; CDR3 DNA: TGCAGCGCCGGTCGACGGAACTATGGCTACACCTTC; CDR3 protein: CSAGRRNYGYTF
D gene: NA; J gene: TRBJ1-2; clone size: NA; V gene: TRBV4-3; CDR3 DNA: TGCGCCAGCAGCCAACAGTATCCAGGGACCTATGGCTACACCTTC; CDR3 protein: CASSQQYPGTYGYTF
D gene: NA; J gene: TRBJ1-3; clone size: NA; V gene: TRBV29-1; CDR3 DNA: TGCAGCGTTAGGCAGGGGAACACCATATATTTT; CDR3 protein: CSVRQGNTIYF
D gene: TRBD1; J gene: TRBJ2-2; clone size: NA; V gene: TRBV27; CDR3 DNA: TGTGCCAGCAGTTTATTGGGACCGAGGGGGCGGACCGGGGAGCTGTTTTTT; CDR3 protein: CASSLLGPRGRTGELFF
D gene: NA; J gene: TRBJ2-2; clone size: NA; V gene: TRBV7-2; CDR3 DNA: TGTGCCAGCAGTTTAAGCGCAGTCGGGAAGGCCGGGGAGCTGTTTTTT; CDR3 protein: CASSLSAVGKAGELFF
D gene: NA; J gene: TRBJ1-5; clone size: NA; V gene: TRBV7-2; CDR3 DNA: TGTGCCAGCAGCTTAGAGTCAGCCTATCAGCCCCAGCATTTT; CDR3 protein: CASSLESAYQPQHF
D gene: NA; J gene: TRBJ1-5; clone size: NA; V gene: TRBV20-1; CDR3 DNA: TGCAGTGCCCTCTGGGTCAATCAGCCCCAGCATTTT; CDR3 protein: CSALWVNQPQHF
D gene: TRBD1; J gene: TRBJ1-2; clone size: NA; V gene: TRBV10-3; CDR3 DNA: TGTGCCACATTGGACAGGGTTTATGGCTACACCTTC; CDR3 protein: CATLDRVYGYTF
D gene: NA; J gene: TRBJ2-2; clone size: many; V gene: TRBV29-1; CDR3 DNA: TGCAGCGTGAGAGACGGGTCCGGGGAGCTGTTTTTT; CDR3 protein: CSVRDGSGELFF
D gene: NA; J gene: TRBJ1-1; clone size: many; V gene: TRBV9; CDR3 DNA: TGTGCCAGCAGCGTGCCGGTGAACACTGAAGCTTTCTTT; CDR3 protein: CASSVPVNTEAFF
D gene: TRBD1; J gene: TRBJ1-1; clone size: NA; V gene: TRBV29-1; CDR3 DNA: TGCAGCGTCGAGGCCGGGACAGGGGTCGAGGCTTTCTTT; CDR3 protein: CSVEAGTGVEAFF
D gene: NA; J gene: TRBJ2-7; clone size: NA; V gene: TRBV10-3; CDR3 DNA: TGTGCCATCAGTGTGGGGGGAGTTTTATCCTACGAGCAGTACTTC; CDR3 protein: CAISVGGVLSYEQYF
D gene: NA; J gene: TRBJ2-5; clone size: few; V gene: TRBV20-1; CDR3 DNA: TGCAGCAAGGGGTCGTTACAAGGGACCCAGTACTTC; CDR3 protein: CSKGSLQGTQYF
D gene: NA; J gene: TRBJ1-5; clone size: NA; V gene: TRBV5-4; CDR3 DNA: TGTGCCAGCGGACGGGGGATCAATCAGCCCCAGCATTTT; CDR3 protein: CASGRGINQPQHF
D gene: TRBD2; J gene: TRBJ2-2; clone size: NA; V gene: TRBV2; CDR3 DNA: TGTGCCAGCAGGGCCGGGACTAGCGAGAACACCGGGGAGCTGTTTTTT; CDR3 protein: CASRAGTSENTGELFF
D gene: NA; J gene: TRBJ1-1; clone size: few; V gene: TRBV7-3; CDR3 DNA: TGTGCCAGCAGCTTAAGGGGCGGGCCGGGGTCGAACACTGAAGCTTTCTTT; CDR3 protein: CASSLRGGPGSNTEAFF
D gene: NA; J gene: TRBJ2-7; clone size: once; V gene: TRBV28; CDR3 DNA: TGTGCCAGCGACGGAAAAGGGTACTACGAGCAGTACTTC; CDR3 protein: CASDGKGYYEQYF
D gene: NA; J gene: TRBJ1-1; clone size: many; V gene: TRBV12-3/TRBV12-4; CDR3 DNA: TGTGCCAGCAGAGCTGCTACAGGATCTGAAGCTTTCTTT; CDR3 protein: CASRAATGSEAFF
D gene: NA; J gene: TRBJ1-3; clone size: NA; V gene: TRBV7-9; CDR3 DNA: TGTGCCAGCAGCCCGGAGGGACGGGCCGTCTCTGGAAACACCATATATTTT; CDR3 protein: CASSPEGRAVSGNTIYF
D gene: NA; J gene: TRBJ1-3; clone size: once; V gene: TRBV9; CDR3 DNA: TGTGCCAGCAGCCAACCACAGCTCTCTGGAAACACCATATATTTT; CDR3 protein: CASSQPQLSGNTIYF
D gene: NA; J gene: TRBJ1-5; clone size: many; V gene: TRBV12-3/TRBV12-4; CDR3 DNA: TGTGCCAGCAGTGCGGGTCACAATCAGCCCCAGCATTTT; CDR3 protein: CASSAGHNQPQHF
D gene: NA; J gene: TRBJ2-2; clone size: NA; V gene: TRBV12-3/TRBV12-4; CDR3 DNA: TGTGCCAGCACCCACTCCTACACCGGGGAGCTGTTTTTT; CDR3 protein: CASTHSYTGELFF
D gene: TRBD1; J gene: TRBJ2-7; clone size: few; V gene: TRBV12-3/TRBV12-4; CDR3 DNA: TGTGCCAGCAACATTGGCCAGGGGGCATCGTACGAGCAGTACTTC; CDR3 protein: CASNIGQGASYEQYF